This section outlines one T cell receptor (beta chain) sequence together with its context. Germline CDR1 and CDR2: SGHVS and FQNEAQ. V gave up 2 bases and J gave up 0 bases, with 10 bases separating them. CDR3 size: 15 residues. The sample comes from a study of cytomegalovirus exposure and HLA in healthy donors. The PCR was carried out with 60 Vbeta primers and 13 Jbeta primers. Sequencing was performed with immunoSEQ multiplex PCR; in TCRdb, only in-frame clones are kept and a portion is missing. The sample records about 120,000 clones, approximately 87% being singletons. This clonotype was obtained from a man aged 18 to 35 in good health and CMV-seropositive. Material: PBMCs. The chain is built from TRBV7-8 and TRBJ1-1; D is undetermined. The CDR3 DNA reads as TGTGCCAGCAGCTTAAATCCAGGCATGAACACTGAAGCTTTCTTT. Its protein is CASSLNPGMNTEAFF.